This is a list of T cell receptor beta chains from one sample in a study of T cell responses to AZD1222 COVID-19 vaccine. Clones were sequenced by immunoSEQ multiplex PCR, and TCRdb holds only the in-frame ones, with some missing. The repertoire holds some 110,000 clones, with approximately 83% as singletons. The specimen comprised peripheral blood, sampled on day 0 of AZD1222 vaccination. The origin of the receptors is an adult in good health. CDR3s include the opening cysteine and the closing phenylalanine or tryptophan.

TRBJ2-7	TRBV10-3	CAISEFAGQNYEQYF
TRBJ2-1	TRBV28	CASSLAGKTYNEQFF
TRBJ2-3	TRBV29-1	CSVTRTATDTQYF
TRBJ1-3	TRBV29-1	CSVRDRAPGNTIYF
TRBJ1-1	TRBV19	CASEDRWVNTEAFF
TRBJ1-2	TRBV27	CASSLYVGQRPHGYTF
TRBJ2-5	TRBV7-8	CASSFGTSGQETQYF
TRBJ2-5	TRBV5-8	CASRQGQGLQETQYF
TRBJ2-1	TRBV5-4	CASSFSLAGFGEQFF
TRBJ1-5	TRBV19	CASSILGGQPQHF
TRBJ1-2	TRBV19	CASIESGTVGFYGYTF
TRBJ2-1	TRBV29-1	CSVEGKSSYNEQFF
TRBJ2-1	TRBV10-3	CATSSGRDNEQFF
TRBJ1-5	TRBV19	CASSITRDNQPQHF
TRBJ2-7	TRBV4-1	CASSQAGATGDEQYF
TRBJ1-1	TRBV5-6	CASSLAAGRSTEAFF
TRBJ2-7	TRBV2	CASSWRTGRFEQYF
TRBJ1-5	TRBV15	CATSPGQGSNQPQHF
TRBJ1-3	TRBV7-8	CASSLGAGTHSGNTIYF
TRBJ1-5	TRBV6-5	CASRPLVGGAQPQHF
TRBJ2-1	TRBV19	CASSIVTLASGGNEQFF
TRBJ2-7	TRBV4-2	CASSPDRETGYEQYF
TRBJ1-2	TRBV6-5	CASSYTDRERGYTF
TRBJ2-5	TRBV10-3	CAISTGVLETQYF
TRBJ2-7	TRBV28	CASRGQGVDEQYF
TRBJ2-7	TRBV19	CASRKSGRDRFNEQYF
TRBJ1-1	TRBV16	CASSQRGQGVAEAFF
TRBJ1-3	TRBV6-1	CASGGGLSSGNTIYF
TRBJ2-3	TRBV6-4	CASSDGWGGRTDTQYF
TRBJ2-5	TRBV28	CASSREVQETQYF
TRBJ2-6	TRBV7-9	CASSPQGVTDSSGANVLTF
TRBJ1-3	TRBV7-9	CASSPFGLEGINTIYF
TRBJ1-4	TRBV27	CASSARQDEKLFF
TRBJ2-3	TRBV5-1	CASVDPRATDTQYF
TRBJ2-7	TRBV9	CASSLRTDSYEQYF
TRBJ1-1	TRBV6-1	CASSEAGGPGPEAFF
TRBJ1-4	TRBV7-2	CASSLPGAGEKLFF